The T cell receptor beta chain under discussion was sequenced for a study of T-cell reconstitution after alpha-beta-depleted transplantation in children (dated by TCRdb to 2016 to 2018). About the investigation overall: Using TCR repertoire profiling, the study followed T-cell immune reconstitution in a quantitative way in children after TCRalphabeta/CD19-depleted allogeneic hematopoietic cell transplantation.

Concerning this clonotype itself: This clone's antigen is unknown. No base-level quality is on record; no much larger clone is a single base apart.

The protocol used for the library was PCR. The sample was run on an Illumina HiSeq 2500. To normalize quantification of the TCRbeta repertoire, the TCR libraries were built with molecular barcoding that relied on unique molecular identifiers. In TCRdb, the public reads were trimmed at Q25 with fastp and aligned with MiXCR, with productive beta chains retained. Rows are unified per CDR3 protein, each entry keeping the most common DNA and genes. Counted in this sample were about 540,000 distinct CDR3 sequences; roughly 18% of them appeared once. The ten largest clonotypes hold approximately 3% of the sample. The CDR3 covers 14 residues, taking in both the cysteine and the phenylalanine. The kept DNA is CDR3 alone, 42 bases in frame from the first base. In the germline V gene, CDR1 corresponds to SGHRS and CDR2 to YFSETQ. V is clipped by 2 bases and J by 7 bases, and the sequence between their germline boundaries is 13 bases long.

The input for sequencing was PBMCs from the stem cell graft donor, taken from the stem cell graft. The sequence links TRBV5-1 to TRBJ1-5, with no D gene named confidently. The clonotype was recovered from a human donor who donated a stem cell graft to a child with acute lymphoblastic leukemia. The CDR3 region: CASSLEGSKQPQHF. The sequenced DNA is TGCGCCAGCAGCTTAGAAGGGTCAAAGCAGCCCCAGCATTTT.